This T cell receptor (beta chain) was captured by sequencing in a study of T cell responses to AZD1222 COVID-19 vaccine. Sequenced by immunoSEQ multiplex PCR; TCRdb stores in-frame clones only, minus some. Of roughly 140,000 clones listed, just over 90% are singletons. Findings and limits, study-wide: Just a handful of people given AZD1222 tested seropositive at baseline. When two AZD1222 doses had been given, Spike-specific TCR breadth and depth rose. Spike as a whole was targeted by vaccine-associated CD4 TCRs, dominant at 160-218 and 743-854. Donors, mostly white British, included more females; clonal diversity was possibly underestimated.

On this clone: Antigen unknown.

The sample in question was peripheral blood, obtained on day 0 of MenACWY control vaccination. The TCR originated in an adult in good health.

The CDR3 DNA is TGTGCCAGCAGCCCGACGGACAGGGCGGCCAAAAACATTCAGTACTTC. Its protein product is CASSPTDRAAKNIQYF. The chain carries TRBV27 and TRBJ2-4; 8 bases align to TRBD1. V lost 6 bases and J lost 1; bases outside the gene matches: 8. Germline V gene data show CDR1 as MNHEY and CDR2 as SMNVEV (reference sequence). This CDR3 has 16 amino acids.